A selection of T cell receptor beta chains follows, all from one sample in a study of CD8+ T cells in alopecia areata. The assay was immunoSEQ multiplex PCR, and TCRdb's table has in-frame clones only and misses some. The repertoire includes 140,000 to 150,000 clones, about half of them detected once, and approximately 1% sits in the top ten. The source material was CD4+ T cells sorted from blood, sampled at week 0. Every receptor here comes from a human donor with alopecia areata. The CDR3 runs from the conserved cysteine through the conserved F or W. A D gene is named only where the DNA matches it firmly. A clone size is listed for some rows: how often the clone was seen (once, few, many), or a class if it is expanded.

d_call j_call clone_size v_call cdr3_aa cdr3_nt
NA TRBJ2-1 few TRBV20-1 CSARLAEQFF TGCAGTGCTAGATTGGCGGAGCAGTTCTTC
NA TRBJ1-3 NA TRBV7-2 CASSLDSGNTIYF TGTGCCAGCAGTTTGGATTCTGGAAACACCATATATTTT
NA TRBJ1-2 NA TRBV5-1 CASSLDGRSYGYTF TGCGCCAGCAGCTTGGATGGCAGGAGCTATGGCTACACCTTC
NA TRBJ2-5 few TRBV29-1 CSVQGTLEAQYF TGCAGCGTTCAAGGGACACTTGAGGCCCAGTACTTC
TRBD1 TRBJ2-5 few TRBV4-2 CASSQDLTGEAGETQYF TGTGCCAGCAGCCAAGATCTGACAGGGGAGGCAGGAGAGACCCAGTACTTC
NA TRBJ1-5 NA TRBV27 CASSTRMASNQPQHF TGTGCCAGCAGTACCCGGATGGCGAGCAATCAGCCCCAGCATTTT
NA TRBJ2-1 NA TRBV18 CASSPAREQFF TGTGCCAGCTCACCAGCCAGGGAGCAGTTCTTC
NA TRBJ2-7 few TRBV4-2 CASSPHISSGAYEQYF TGTGCCAGCAGCCCTCACATCAGCAGCGGAGCCTACGAGCAGTACTTC
NA TRBJ2-1 NA TRBV30 CASGGESSYNEQFF TGTGCCTCCGGAGGGGAGAGCTCCTACAATGAGCAGTTCTTC
NA TRBJ1-1 few TRBV6-5 CASSYSGVNTEAFF TGTGCCAGCAGTTACTCGGGAGTGAACACTGAAGCTTTCTTT
NA TRBJ2-5 few TRBV23-1 CASSQSRTVRHQETQYF TGCGCCAGCAGTCAATCGAGGACGGTACGACATCAAGAGACCCAGTACTTC
NA TRBJ2-1 NA TRBV29-1 CSVEALTYNEQFF TGCAGCGTTGAGGCTTTAACCTACAATGAGCAGTTCTTC
TRBD2 TRBJ2-2 NA TRBV6-1 CASTGLAANTGELFF TGTGCCAGCACTGGACTAGCGGCGAACACCGGGGAGCTGTTTTTT
TRBD2 TRBJ2-5 NA TRBV19 CASRGSGEIQETQYF TGTGCCAGTAGGGGAAGCGGGGAGATCCAAGAGACCCAGTACTTC
TRBD2 TRBJ2-5 NA TRBV7-3 CASSPLGLAGTQYF TGTGCCAGCAGCCCCCTAGGTCTAGCGGGGACCCAGTACTTC
TRBD2 TRBJ2-5 few TRBV18 CASSPYAGDPQETQYF TGTGCCAGCTCACCGTACGCGGGAGATCCCCAAGAGACCCAGTACTTC